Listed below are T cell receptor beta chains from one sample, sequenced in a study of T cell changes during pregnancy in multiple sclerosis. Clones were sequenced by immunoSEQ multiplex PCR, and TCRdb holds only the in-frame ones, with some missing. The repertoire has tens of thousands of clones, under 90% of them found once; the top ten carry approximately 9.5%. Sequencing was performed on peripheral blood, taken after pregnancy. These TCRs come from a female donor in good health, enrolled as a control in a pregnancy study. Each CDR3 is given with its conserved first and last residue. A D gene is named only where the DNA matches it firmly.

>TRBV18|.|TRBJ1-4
CASSPPQEAGWEKLFF
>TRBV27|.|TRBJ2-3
CASSSTSSRGDTQYF
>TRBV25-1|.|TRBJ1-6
CASSDDRGGESPLHF
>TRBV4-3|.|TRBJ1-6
CASSPGQSSYNSPLHF
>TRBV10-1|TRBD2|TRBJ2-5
CASSERTSGGARETQYF
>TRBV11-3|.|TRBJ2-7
CASSLGTIYEQYF
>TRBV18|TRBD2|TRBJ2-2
CASSLTSGGANTGELFF
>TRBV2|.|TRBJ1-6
CASSEGAANSPLHF
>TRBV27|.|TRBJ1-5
CASSLAGARGQPQHF
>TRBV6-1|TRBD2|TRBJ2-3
CASSEIAGSTDTQYF
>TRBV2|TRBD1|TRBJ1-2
CASRRTGTNYGYTF
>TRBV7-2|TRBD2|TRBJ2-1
CASSLATSGSRNEQFF
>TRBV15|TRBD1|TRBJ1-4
CATSLGQGTYEKLFF
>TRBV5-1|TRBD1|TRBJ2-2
CASSFDRGLGELFF
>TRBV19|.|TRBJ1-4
CATNNGGNEKLFF
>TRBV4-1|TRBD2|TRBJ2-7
CASSRGLADSYEQYF
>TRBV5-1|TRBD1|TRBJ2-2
CASSQGQSETGELFF
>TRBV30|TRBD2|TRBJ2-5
CAWSPTSGGEETQYF
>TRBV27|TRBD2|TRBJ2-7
CASRQTSGISSYEQYF
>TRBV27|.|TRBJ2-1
CASSPLIAPYNEQFF
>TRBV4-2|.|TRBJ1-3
CASSQDGHRSSGNTIYF
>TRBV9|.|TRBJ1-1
CASGEGFAPGTEAFF
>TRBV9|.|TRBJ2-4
CASSAASTGSKNIQYF
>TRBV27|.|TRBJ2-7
CASSQLNSYEQYF
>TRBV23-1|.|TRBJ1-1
CASRRGFRPTEAFF
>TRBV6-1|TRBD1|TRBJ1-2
CASRDRGDYGYTF
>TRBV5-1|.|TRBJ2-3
CASSDYHTDTQYF
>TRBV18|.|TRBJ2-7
CASSLGDYEQYF
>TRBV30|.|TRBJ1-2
CAWSLDTGYTF
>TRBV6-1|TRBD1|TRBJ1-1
CASEHRGQAREAFF
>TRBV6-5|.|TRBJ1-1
CASSSTGTGEAFF
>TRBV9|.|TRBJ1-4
CASSVATTDSEKLFF
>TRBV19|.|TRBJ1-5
CASSIAPESNQPQHF
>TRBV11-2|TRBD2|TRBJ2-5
CASSQGAGGQETQYF
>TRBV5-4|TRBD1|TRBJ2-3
CASSGWAPGQVTDTQYF
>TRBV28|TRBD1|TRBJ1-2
CASGTGGKGYTF
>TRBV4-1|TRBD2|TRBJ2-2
CASSQAGGLTGELFF
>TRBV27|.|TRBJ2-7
CASSLTSTGYYSYEQYF
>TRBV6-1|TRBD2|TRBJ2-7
CASSDKRDFTYEQYF
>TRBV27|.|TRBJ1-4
CASSFGPNNEKLFF
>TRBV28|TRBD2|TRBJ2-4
CASSTGRTSGLKNIQYF
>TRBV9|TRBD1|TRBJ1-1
CASSPTRPGQVNTEAFF
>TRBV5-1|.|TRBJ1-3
CASSLERGLAGNTIYF
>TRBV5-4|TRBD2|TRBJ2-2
CASSFRGGANTGELFF
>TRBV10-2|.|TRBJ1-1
CASSDTGNEAFF
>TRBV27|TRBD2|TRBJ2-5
CASSAGLAGGQETQYF
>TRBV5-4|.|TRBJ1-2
CASSSEIGGYGYTF
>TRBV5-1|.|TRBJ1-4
CASSPQQGSAEKLFF
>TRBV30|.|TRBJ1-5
CAWSPTTGSNQPQHF
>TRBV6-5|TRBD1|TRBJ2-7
CASSWGQGHYEQYF
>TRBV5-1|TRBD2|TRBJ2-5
CASSLDSGRRETQYF